This T cell receptor (beta chain) was identified during a study of blood T cell repertoires in COVID-19. Data came from immunoSEQ multiplex PCR; TCRdb stores just in-frame clones and leaves some out. The sample lists 200,000 to 250,000 clones, 86% occurring once. The cohort comprised adults aged roughly 18 to 100 years residing in 20 to 30 US areas. Trimming removed 3 bases from V and 9 bases from J, with 15 bases in between. This CDR3 is built from 14 residues. CDR1 and CDR2 (germline): KGHSH, LQKENI. Sequenced input: PBMCs or T cells enriched from blood (not recorded which). The receptor was isolated from a woman between 40 and 50 years old with acute COVID-19. The genes are TRBV18 and TRBJ2-1, with D maybe TRBD1 (6 bases). CDR3 protein: CASSPVTRGGEQFF. The CDR3 DNA is TGTGCCAGCTCACCGGTGACCAGGGGCGGTGAGCAGTTCTTC.